The 29 T cell receptor beta chains reported below all come from one sample, sequenced in a study of blood T cell repertoires in COVID-19. The data were produced by immunoSEQ multiplex PCR, yet TCRdb's version contains in-frame clones alone and is incomplete. The data contain around 140,000 clones, approximately 87% of them singletons. The material sequenced was PBMCs or T cells enriched from blood (not recorded which). Receptor source: a man aged 55 to 70 who had recovered from COVID-19.

The chain carries TRBV30 and TRBJ1-6, with 7 bases lining up with TRBD1. Germline trimming cut 0 bases from V and 7 bases from J; bases unmatched to any gene: 3. The CDR3 extends over 14 amino acids. CDR1 and CDR2 (germline): GTSNPN, SVGIG (reference sequence). CDR3 coding DNA: TGTGCCTGGAGTGTAACAGGGGTAAATTCACCCCTCCACTTT. It is translated as CAWSVTGVNSPLHF.

This clone came up a few times. V gene TRBV20-1 combines with J gene TRBJ2-7, with 11 bases lining up with TRBD2. The CDR3 consists of 15 residues. The V segment lost 3 bases and the J segment 2 bases; nucleotides outside the gene matches: 6. Germline values: CDR1 DFQATT, CDR2 SNEGSKA (reference sequence). The CDR3 DNA sequence: TGCAGTGCTAGTCAGGGGGGACTAGCGGCCTACGAGCAGTACTTC. Encoded protein: CSASQGGLAAYEQYF.

The chain has TRBV2 and TRBJ1-1, with D perhaps TRBD1 (6 bases). The germline CDR1 and CDR2 sequences are SNHLY and FYNNEI. The CDR3 length is 13 residues. Trimming took 10 bases from V and 4 from J, leaving 16 bases between them. CDR3 region: CAIAGGASTEAFF. The CDR3 nucleotides read TGTGCCATTGCGGGGGGCGCAAGCACTGAAGCTTTCTTT.

This chain uses TRBV27 with TRBJ2-5; 7 bases fit TRBD2. There are 13 residues in the CDR3. Germline CDR1 and CDR2: MNHEY and SMNVEV (reference sequence). V gave up 5 bases and J gave up 7 bases; unmatched junction bases: 7. The CDR3 DNA sequence: TGTGCCAGCAGTGCGAGAAGGGAGGGGACCCAGTACTTC. Protein: CASSARREGTQYF.

The gene calls are TRBV9 and TRBJ2-7, with D uncertain. The CDR3 spans 14 residues. Trimming took off 0 bases at V and 6 bases at J, with 13 bases between the two ends. Germline CDR1 is SGDLS and CDR2 is YYNGEE. CDR3 DNA: TGTGCCAGCAGCGTAGTGCCGACAACCCGCGAGCAGTACTTC. Translated, it gives CASSVVPTTREQYF. The whole variable domain, remainder taken from reference TRBV9 and TRBJ2-7, is DSGVTQTPKHLITATGQRVTLRCSPRSGDLSVYWYQQSLDQGLQFLIQYYNGEERAKGNILERFSAQQFPDLHSELNLSSLELGDSALYFCASSVVPTTREQYFGPGTRLTVT.

The rearrangement joins TRBV24-1 to TRBJ2-7, with 14 bases aligning to TRBD2. V shed 3 bases, J shed 2 bases, and the junction held 11 bases outside the gene matches. The germline V gene has CDR1 KGHDR and CDR2 SFDVKD. CDR3 size: 19 residues. CDR3 nucleotides: TGTGCCACCAGTGATCCCGGGACTAGCGGGAGTAATAGCCCCTACGAGCAGTACTTC. This translates into CATSDPGTSGSNSPYEQYF.

A single count supports this clone. J is TRBJ1-2 and V is TRBV19; the match to TRBD1 covers 11 bases. V dropped 4 bases and J dropped 8; count of bases not matched to a gene: 12. The CDR3 covers 16 residues. Germline V gives CDR1 LNHDA, CDR2 SQIVND (reference sequence). As DNA, the CDR3 is TGTGCCAGTAGTACCCCCCGCGGACAGGGGGCGGAAGGCTACACCTTC. Its protein product is CASSTPRGQGAEGYTF.

Points on this clone: A read error may produce the germline difference seen at one junction end. The chain links TRBV15 to TRBJ1-4, with a weak D call TRBD1 (6 bases). Germline CDR1 LNHNV, CDR2 YYDKDF (reference sequence). CDR3 length: 14 residues. The CDR3 reads CATSRGTTNEKLFF. The CDR3 DNA follows: TGTGCCACCAGCAGGGGGACAACGAATGAAAAACTGTTTTTT.

The genes are TRBV14 and TRBJ1-6; D remains ambiguous. CDR3 length equals 15 residues. V was trimmed by 0 bases and J by 9 bases, leaving 12 bases between them. CDR1 SGHDN and CDR2 FVKESK come from the germline V gene. The DNA of the CDR3 is TGTGCCAGCAGCCAAGATCTAATGGCTAGTTCACCCCTCCACTTT. It is translated as CASSQDLMASSPLHF.

This chain links TRBV12-3 or TRBV12-4 with TRBJ1-3; no firm D call. V dropped 3 bases and J dropped 0 bases, with 3 bases sitting between them. CDR3 size: 13 residues. CDR3 nucleotides: TGTGCCAGCAGTTTTAGCTCTGGAAACACCATATATTTT. This codes for CASSFSSGNTIYF.

The chain couples TRBV19 to TRBJ1-2, with D perhaps matching TRBD1 (6 bases). Germline V gene sequence: CDR1 LNHDA, CDR2 SQIVND (reference sequence). Trimming removed 4 bases from V and 1 base from J, with 10 bases in between. The CDR3 spans 14 residues. The CDR3 nucleotides are TGTGCCAGTAGTAGGGGACACCGTAACTATGGCTACACCTTC. Protein sequence: CASSRGHRNYGYTF.

The chain uses TRBV5-6 and TRBJ1-5; D might be TRBD1 (5 bases). This CDR3 contains 15 residues. Germline V gives CDR1 SGHDT, CDR2 YYEEEE. V dropped 4 bases and J dropped 15 bases, with 26 bases sitting between them. This CDR3 is CASSQGGSFSEFGHF. In DNA form, the CDR3 reads TGTGCCAGCAGCCAGGGAGGGTCCTTCAGCGAATTCGGGCATTTT.

This clone has a handful of counts. The chain uses TRBV3-1 (or the pseudogene TRBV3-2) and TRBJ2-6; 7 bases are a match to TRBD1. V was clipped by 3 bases and J by 1 base; unmatched bases: 9. The germline V gene encodes CDR1 LGHDT and CDR2 YNNKEL (reference sequence). The CDR3 consists of 18 residues. The CDR3 nucleotides read TGTGCCAGCAGCCAGCCGGGACAGAAGATTTCTGGGGCCAACGTCCTGACTTTC. Encoded protein: CASSQPGQKISGANVLTF.

This clone came up once. This rearrangement joins TRBV27 to TRBJ2-1; 11 bases line up with TRBD2. The V and J ends lost 5 bases and 10 bases, in that order; junction bases with no gene match: 10. The CDR3 consists of 15 residues. CDR1 and CDR2 from the germline V gene are MNHEY and SMNVEV (reference sequence). CDR3 amino acids: CASSPSTSGKGEQFF. For the CDR3, the DNA is TGTGCCAGCAGTCCGTCGACTAGCGGGAAGGGGGAGCAGTTCTTC.

J is TRBJ1-4 and V is TRBV6-5; D gene ambiguous. The CDR3 has 14 amino acids. Germline V gene sequence: CDR1 MNHEY, CDR2 SVGAGI. Trimming removed 3 bases from V and 0 bases from J, with 5 bases in between. The CDR3 DNA follows: TGTGCCAGCAGTTATATTGCAACTAATGAAAAACTGTTTTTT. As protein: CASSYIATNEKLFF.

The V and J genes are TRBV6-5 and TRBJ2-3, with no clear D. V was trimmed by 0 bases and J by 5 bases, leaving 9 bases between them. The CDR3 consists of 14 residues. CDR1 and CDR2 (germline): MNHEY, SVGAGI. In DNA form, the CDR3 reads TGTGCCAGCAGTTACTCCAGACTGCAAGATACGCAGTATTTT. The encoded protein is CASSYSRLQDTQYF.

This clone was seen more than once but under ten times. This chain connects TRBV30 to TRBJ2-1, with 12 bases aligning to TRBD2. Germline CDR1 is GTSNPN and CDR2 is SVGIG (reference sequence). The CDR3 is 12 residues long. Unmatched junction bases numbered 4, after V lost 8 bases and J lost 8 bases. In DNA form, the CDR3 reads TGTGCCCAGACTAGCGGGAGTTATGAGCAGTTCTTC. Translation: CAQTSGSYEQFF.

The chain couples TRBV28 to TRBJ2-1; 7 nucleotides line up with TRBD2. The CDR3 covers 14 residues. Trimming at V came to 10 bases and at J to 0 bases, leaving 6 bases not matched to a gene. Per the germline V gene, CDR1 is MDHEN and CDR2 is SYDVKM. DNA for the CDR3: TGTGCCACTCAGGGAGGGAGCTCCTACAATGAGCAGTTCTTC. It specifies CATQGGSSYNEQFF.

The chain combines TRBV15 with TRBJ1-1; D might be TRBD1 (6 bases). V gave up 3 bases and J gave up 2 bases, with 7 bases separating them. Per germline, CDR1 LNHNV and CDR2 YYDKDF (reference sequence). The CDR3 runs 13 residues. DNA of the CDR3: TGTGCCACCAGCAGCAGGGGAAACACTGAAGCTTTCTTT. This translates into CATSSRGNTEAFF.

This clone has a handful of counts. The chain is built from TRBV23-1 and TRBJ1-6; 9 positions agree with TRBD1. TRBV23-1 is marked as an open reading frame, function uncertain. This CDR3 has 17 amino acids. V shed 3 bases and J 10 bases; nucleotides not matched to a gene: 13. The CDR3 sequence is CASSHPEVGQGGSPLHF. The CDR3 bases are TGCGCCAGCAGTCATCCCGAGGTGGGACAGGGTGGCTCACCCCTCCACTTT.

The gene calls are TRBV6-1 and TRBJ1-3, with D uncertain. CDR3 length equals 16 residues. Trimming pared 2 bases from V and 0 bases from J, leaving 11 bases between. Germline V gene lookup returns CDR1 MNHNS and CDR2 SASEGT. As DNA, the CDR3 is TGTGCCAGCAGTGAAATAGGGAGCTCCTCTGGAAACACCATATATTTT. Translation: CASSEIGSSSGNTIYF.

The chain has TRBV5-4 and TRBJ1-1, with TRBD1 as a possible D gene (5 bases). V was clipped by 4 bases and J by 5 bases, with 15 bases between them. CDR3 size: 14 residues. Germline assignment: CDR1 SGHNT and CDR2 YYREEE (reference sequence). The CDR3: CASSPSGVRTEAFF. In nucleotides, the CDR3 is TGTGCCAGCAGCCCCTCGGGGGTGAGGACTGAAGCTTTCTTT.

V gene TRBV23-1 combines with J gene TRBJ1-5; maybe TRBD1 (5 bases). TRBV23-1 is recorded as an ORF, its role being uncertain. Trimming pared 0 bases from V and 8 bases from J, leaving 11 bases between. The CDR3 has 14 amino acids. Here the CDR3 reads CASSQSTGPKPQHF. DNA of the CDR3: TGCGCCAGCAGTCAATCTACAGGCCCAAAGCCCCAGCATTTT.

The gene calls are TRBV12-3 or TRBV12-4 and TRBJ2-7; 8 nucleotides align to TRBD1. Germline trimming cut 4 bases from V and 7 bases from J; bases unmatched to any gene: 6. This CDR3 has 13 amino acids. The chain's CDR3 is CASSSGGTGEQYF. The CDR3 nucleotides are TGTGCCAGCAGTTCAGGGGGCACGGGAGAGCAGTACTTC.

This chain connects TRBV19 to TRBJ2-2; TRBD1 matches 9 bases. The CDR3 runs to 16 residues. The V segment lost 4 bases and the J segment 1 base; nucleotides outside the gene matches: 4. The germline V gene encodes CDR1 LNHDA and CDR2 SQIVND (reference sequence). CDR3: CASSNRDRVNTGELFF. CDR3 nucleotide sequence: TGTGCCAGTAGTAACCGGGACAGGGTGAACACCGGGGAGCTGTTTTTT.

The chain links TRBV2 to TRBJ2-7, with D possibly matching TRBD1 (6 bases). The CDR3 loop spans 14 amino acids. Germline V gene lookup returns CDR1 SNHLY and CDR2 FYNNEI. Deletions cut 5 bases from V and 6 bases from J, with 17 bases between. CDR3 amino acids: CASSTQGPISEQYF. The CDR3 DNA is TGTGCCAGCAGTACCCAGGGGCCTATATCCGAGCAGTACTTC.

The V call is TRBV6-8, the J call TRBJ2-1; possible D gene TRBD1, 6 bases. This CDR3 is 14 amino acids long. CDR1 is MNHGY, CDR2 SAAAGT, per germline. With 5 bases removed from V and 4 bases from J, the gap between germline ends came to 12 bases. Written as DNA, the CDR3 is TGTGCCAGCAGTGACAGGACGGTTTACAATGAGCAGTTCTTC. Protein sequence: CASSDRTVYNEQFF.

The count of this clone is one. In DNA, the CDR3 is TGTGCCAGCAGGAATACCAGGGCCCTCCACTTT. Translating it yields CASRNTRALHF. The V call is TRBV28, the J call TRBJ1-6, with a tentative D call TRBD1 (5 bases). The germline gives CDR1 MDHEN, CDR2 SYDVKM. Trimming removed 6 bases from V and 14 bases from J, with 11 bases in between. This CDR3 is built from 11 residues.

Only a few counts were recorded for this clone. V is TRBV19 and J is TRBJ1-1; 8 bases line up with TRBD1. The CDR3 runs 12 residues. Germline trimming cut 6 bases from V and 8 bases from J; bases unmatched to any gene: 5. Germline V gene lookup returns CDR1 LNHDA and CDR2 SQIVND (reference sequence). In nucleotides, the CDR3 is TGTGCCAGTAGGGACAGGGTGCGGGAAGCTTTCTTT. As protein: CASRDRVREAFF.